The sequence of this TCR beta chain was determined in a study of T cell responses to AZD1222 COVID-19 vaccine. Investigators merged groups given second doses at roughly 4 or roughly 12 weeks. Notes on this clone: The antigen is undetermined.

The CDR3 loop spans 14 amino acids. V lost 3 bases to trimming and J lost 4 bases, with 10 bases between them. CDR1 is SGHKS, CDR2 YYEKEE, per germline (reference sequence). Data came from immunoSEQ multiplex PCR; TCRdb stores just in-frame clones and leaves some out. This repertoire shows some 180,000 clones, over 90% found once; its top ten account for roughly 1.9%. Notes on the study in general: Two AZD1222 administrations were followed by greater Spike-specific TCR breadth and depth. No day 14 peak samples; only post-peak repertoires were characterized. Donors were chiefly white British, with a greater number of females, and clonal diversity was perhaps underestimated.

The gene calls are TRBV5-5 and TRBJ1-4, with D possibly TRBD1 on 5 matching bases. The TCR sequence derives from an adult who received the AZD1222 COVID-19 vaccine. This specimen consisted of peripheral blood, obtained 28 days after the second AZD1222 dose. CDR3 DNA: TGTGCCAGCAGCTACGACAGTTATAATGAAAAACTGTTTTTT. Encoded protein: CASSYDSYNEKLFF.